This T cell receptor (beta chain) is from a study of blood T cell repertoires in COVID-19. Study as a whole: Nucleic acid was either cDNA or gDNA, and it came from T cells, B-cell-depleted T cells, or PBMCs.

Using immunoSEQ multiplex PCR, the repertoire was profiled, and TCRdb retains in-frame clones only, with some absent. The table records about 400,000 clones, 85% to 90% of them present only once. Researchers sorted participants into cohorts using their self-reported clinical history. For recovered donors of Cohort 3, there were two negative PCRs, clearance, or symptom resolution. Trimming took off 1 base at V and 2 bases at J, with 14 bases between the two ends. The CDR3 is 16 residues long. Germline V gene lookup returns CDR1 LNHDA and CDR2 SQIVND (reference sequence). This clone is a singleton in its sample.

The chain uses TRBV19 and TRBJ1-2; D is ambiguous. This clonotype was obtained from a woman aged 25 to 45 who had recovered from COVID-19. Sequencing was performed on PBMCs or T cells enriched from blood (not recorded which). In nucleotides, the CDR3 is TGTGCCAGTAGTATAGCGGTCCGAAAGTTAAACTATGGCTACACCTTC. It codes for CASSIAVRKLNYGYTF.